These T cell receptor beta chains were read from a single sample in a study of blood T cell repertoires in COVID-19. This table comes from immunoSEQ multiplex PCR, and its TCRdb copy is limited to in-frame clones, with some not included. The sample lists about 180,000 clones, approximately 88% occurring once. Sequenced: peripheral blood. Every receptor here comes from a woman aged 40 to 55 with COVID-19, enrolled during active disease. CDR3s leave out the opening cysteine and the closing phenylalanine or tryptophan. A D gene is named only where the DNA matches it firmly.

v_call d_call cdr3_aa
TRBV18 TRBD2 ASSPKLAGYEQY
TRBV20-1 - SCSGTYEQY
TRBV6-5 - ASSPPPGGYGYT
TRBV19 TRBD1 ASTPMLTGHYGYT
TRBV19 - ASSIGGPISSRAQH
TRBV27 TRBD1 ASRQMDRGTYNEQF
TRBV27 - ASSYREIQGTDTQY
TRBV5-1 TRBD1 ASSLADRANTEAF
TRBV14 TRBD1 ASSPDRGVLRGNEQF
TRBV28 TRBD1 ASSLGGTGDEKLF
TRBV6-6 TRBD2 ATTSAAYEQY
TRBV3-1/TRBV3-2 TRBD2 ASSRQTSGGQETQY
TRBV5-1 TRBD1 ASSRAGTGFNYGYT
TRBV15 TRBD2 ATSTRTSGVEQY
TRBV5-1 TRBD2 ASSLGVYSGLGLSTDTQY
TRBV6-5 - ASSPGGNYGYT
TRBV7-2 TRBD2 ASSLVLAGETQY
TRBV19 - ASSTGRGVGQPQH
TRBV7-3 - ASSAYSQAGGTDTQY
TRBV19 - ASTPHRTDSYEQY
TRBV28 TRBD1 ASSLRGGGQPQH
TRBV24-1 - ATSAPGSNYEQY
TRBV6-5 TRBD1 ASRDREGNYGYT
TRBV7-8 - ASSWGDVGEQY
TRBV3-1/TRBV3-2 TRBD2 ASSRPPTSGGARETQY
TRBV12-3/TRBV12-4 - ASSPTDNSPLH
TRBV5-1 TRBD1 ASSEGTGVFYEQY
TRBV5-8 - ASSLGTGRFKETQY